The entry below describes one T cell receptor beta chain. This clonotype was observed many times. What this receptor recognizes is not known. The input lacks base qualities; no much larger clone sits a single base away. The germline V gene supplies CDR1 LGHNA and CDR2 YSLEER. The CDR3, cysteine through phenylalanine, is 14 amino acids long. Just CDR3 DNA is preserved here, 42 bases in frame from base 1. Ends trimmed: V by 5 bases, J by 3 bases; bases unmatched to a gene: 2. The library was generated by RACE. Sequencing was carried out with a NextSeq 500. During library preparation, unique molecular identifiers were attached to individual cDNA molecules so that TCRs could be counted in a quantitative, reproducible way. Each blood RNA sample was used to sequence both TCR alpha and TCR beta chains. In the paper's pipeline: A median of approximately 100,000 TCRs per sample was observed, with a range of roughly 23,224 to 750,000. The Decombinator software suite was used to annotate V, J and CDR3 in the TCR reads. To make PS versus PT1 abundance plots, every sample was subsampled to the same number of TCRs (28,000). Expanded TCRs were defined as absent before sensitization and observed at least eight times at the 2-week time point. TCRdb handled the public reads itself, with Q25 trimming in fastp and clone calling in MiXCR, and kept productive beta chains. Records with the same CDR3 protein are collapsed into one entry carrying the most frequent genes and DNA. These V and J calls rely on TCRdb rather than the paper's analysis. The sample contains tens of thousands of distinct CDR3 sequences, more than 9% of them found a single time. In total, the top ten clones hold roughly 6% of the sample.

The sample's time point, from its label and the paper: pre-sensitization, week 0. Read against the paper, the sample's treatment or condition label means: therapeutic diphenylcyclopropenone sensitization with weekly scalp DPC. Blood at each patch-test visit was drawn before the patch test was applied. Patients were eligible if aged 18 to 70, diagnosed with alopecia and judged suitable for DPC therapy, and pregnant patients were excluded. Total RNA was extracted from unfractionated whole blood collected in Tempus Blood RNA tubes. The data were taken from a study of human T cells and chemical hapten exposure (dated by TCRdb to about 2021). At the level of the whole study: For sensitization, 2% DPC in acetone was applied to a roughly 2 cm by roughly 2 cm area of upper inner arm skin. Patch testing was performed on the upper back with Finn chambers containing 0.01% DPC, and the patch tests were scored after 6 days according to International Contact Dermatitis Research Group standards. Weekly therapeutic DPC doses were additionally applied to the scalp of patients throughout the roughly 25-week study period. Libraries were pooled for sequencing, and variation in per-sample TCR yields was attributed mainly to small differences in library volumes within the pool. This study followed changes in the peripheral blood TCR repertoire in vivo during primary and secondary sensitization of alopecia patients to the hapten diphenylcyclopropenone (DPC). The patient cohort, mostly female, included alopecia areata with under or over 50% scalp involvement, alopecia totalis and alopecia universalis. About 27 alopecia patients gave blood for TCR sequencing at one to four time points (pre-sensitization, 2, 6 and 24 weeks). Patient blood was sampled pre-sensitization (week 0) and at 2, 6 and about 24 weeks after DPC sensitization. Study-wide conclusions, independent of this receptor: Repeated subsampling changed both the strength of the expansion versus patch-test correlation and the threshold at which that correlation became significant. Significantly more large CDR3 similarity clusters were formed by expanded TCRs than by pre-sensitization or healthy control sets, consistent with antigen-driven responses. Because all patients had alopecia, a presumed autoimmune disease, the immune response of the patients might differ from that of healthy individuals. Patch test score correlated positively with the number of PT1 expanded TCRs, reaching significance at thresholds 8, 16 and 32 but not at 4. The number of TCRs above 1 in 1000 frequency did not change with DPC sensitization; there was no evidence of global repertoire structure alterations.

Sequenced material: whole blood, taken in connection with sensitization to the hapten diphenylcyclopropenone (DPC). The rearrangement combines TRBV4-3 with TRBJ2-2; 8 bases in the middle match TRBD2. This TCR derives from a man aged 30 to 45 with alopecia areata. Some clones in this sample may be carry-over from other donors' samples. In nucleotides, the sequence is TGCGCCAGCAGCGCACTAGCGGACACCGGGGAGCTGTTTTTT. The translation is CASSALADTGELFF.